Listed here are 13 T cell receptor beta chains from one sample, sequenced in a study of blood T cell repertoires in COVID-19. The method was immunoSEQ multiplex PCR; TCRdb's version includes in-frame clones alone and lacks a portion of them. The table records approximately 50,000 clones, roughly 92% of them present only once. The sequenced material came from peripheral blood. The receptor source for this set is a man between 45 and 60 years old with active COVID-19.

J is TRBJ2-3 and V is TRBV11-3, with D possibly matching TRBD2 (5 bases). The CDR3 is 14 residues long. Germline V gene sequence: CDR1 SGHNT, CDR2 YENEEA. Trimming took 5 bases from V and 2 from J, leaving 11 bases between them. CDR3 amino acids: CASSPRGITDTQYF. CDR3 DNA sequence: TGTGCCAGCAGCCCTCGGGGAATCACAGATACGCAGTATTTT.

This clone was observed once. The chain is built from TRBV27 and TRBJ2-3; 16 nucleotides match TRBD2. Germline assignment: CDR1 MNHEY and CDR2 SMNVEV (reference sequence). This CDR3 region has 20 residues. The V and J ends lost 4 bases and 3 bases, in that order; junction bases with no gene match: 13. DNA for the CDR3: TGTGCCAGCAGTTCATACTCGGGACTAGCGGGAGGGCCGACTACAGATACGCAGTATTTT. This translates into CASSSYSGLAGGPTTDTQYF.

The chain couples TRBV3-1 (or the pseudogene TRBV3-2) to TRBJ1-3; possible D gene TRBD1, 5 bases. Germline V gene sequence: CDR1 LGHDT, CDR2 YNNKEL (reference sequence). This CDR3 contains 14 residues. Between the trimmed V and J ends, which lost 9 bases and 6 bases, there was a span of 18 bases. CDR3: CASKPGHGLNTIYF. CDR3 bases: TGTGCCAGTAAGCCAGGGCATGGCTTAAACACCATATATTTT.

CDR3 sequence reads: CASSPRSLGQSYEQYF. The CDR3 DNA sequence: TGTGCCAGCAGCCCTAGAAGTTTAGGCCAGTCCTACGAGCAGTACTTC. The J gene is TRBJ2-7, the V gene TRBV7-8; D is undetermined. V lost 5 bases, J lost 1 base, and 18 bases lay in between. Germline CDR1 is SGHVS and CDR2 is FQNEAQ. The length of the CDR3 is 16 residues.

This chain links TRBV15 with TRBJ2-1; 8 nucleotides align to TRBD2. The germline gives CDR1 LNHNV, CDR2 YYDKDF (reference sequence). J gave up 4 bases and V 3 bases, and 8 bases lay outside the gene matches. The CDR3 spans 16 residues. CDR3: CATSSGASGPYNEQFF. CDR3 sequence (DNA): TGTGCCACCAGCAGCGGGGCTAGCGGGCCGTACAATGAGCAGTTCTTC.

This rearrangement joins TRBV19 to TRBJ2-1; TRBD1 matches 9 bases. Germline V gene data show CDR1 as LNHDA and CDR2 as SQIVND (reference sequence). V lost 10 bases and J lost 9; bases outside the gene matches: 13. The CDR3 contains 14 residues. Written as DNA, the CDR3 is TGTGCCACTTCCCTGGGGACAGGGTTGGGTGAGCAGTTCTTC. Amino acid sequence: CATSLGTGLGEQFF.

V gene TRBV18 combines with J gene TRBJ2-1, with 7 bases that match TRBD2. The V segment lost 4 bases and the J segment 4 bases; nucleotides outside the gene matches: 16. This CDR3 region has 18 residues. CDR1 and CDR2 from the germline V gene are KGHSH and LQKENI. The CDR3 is CASSLWFPGGGGYNEQFF. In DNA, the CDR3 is TGTGCCAGCTCACTATGGTTCCCAGGTGGCGGGGGATACAATGAGCAGTTCTTC.

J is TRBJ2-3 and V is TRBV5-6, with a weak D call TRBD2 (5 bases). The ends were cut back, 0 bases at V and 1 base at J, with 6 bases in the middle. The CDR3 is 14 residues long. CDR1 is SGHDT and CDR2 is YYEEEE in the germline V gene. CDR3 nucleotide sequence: TGTGCCAGCAGCTTGGCAGCGGGCACAGATACGCAGTATTTT. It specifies CASSLAAGTDTQYF. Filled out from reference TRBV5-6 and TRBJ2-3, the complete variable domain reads DAGVTQSPTHLIKTRGQQVTLRCSPKSGHDTVSWYQQALGQGPQFIFQYYEEEERQRGNFPDRFSGHQFPNYSSELNVNALLLGDSALYLCASSLAAGTDTQYFGPGTRLTVL.

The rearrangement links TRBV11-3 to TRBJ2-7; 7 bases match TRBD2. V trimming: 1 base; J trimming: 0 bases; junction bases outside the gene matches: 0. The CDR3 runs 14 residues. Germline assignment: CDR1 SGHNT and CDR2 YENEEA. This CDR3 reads CASSLGGSSYEQYF. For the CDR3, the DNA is TGTGCCAGCAGCTTAGGCGGGAGCTCCTACGAGCAGTACTTC.

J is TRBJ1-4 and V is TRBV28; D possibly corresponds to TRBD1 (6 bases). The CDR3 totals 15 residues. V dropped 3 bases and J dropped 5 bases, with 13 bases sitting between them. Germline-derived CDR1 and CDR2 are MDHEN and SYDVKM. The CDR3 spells CASSFAQGRNEKLFF. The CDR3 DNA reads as TGTGCCAGCAGTTTCGCGCAGGGGCGGAATGAAAAACTGTTTTTT.

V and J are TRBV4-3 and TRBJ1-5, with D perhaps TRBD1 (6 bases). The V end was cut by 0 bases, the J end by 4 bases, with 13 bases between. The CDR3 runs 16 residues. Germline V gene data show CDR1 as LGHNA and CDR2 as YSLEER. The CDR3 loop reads CASSQDLDRTNQPQHF. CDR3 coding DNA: TGCGCCAGCAGCCAAGATTTGGACAGAACAAATCAGCCCCAGCATTTT.

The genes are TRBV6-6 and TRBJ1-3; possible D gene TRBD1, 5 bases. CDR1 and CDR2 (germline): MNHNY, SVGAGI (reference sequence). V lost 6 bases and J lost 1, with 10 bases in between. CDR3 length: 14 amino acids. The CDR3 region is CASRQTASGNTIYF. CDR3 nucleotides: TGTGCCAGCAGACAGACAGCATCTGGAAACACCATATATTTT.

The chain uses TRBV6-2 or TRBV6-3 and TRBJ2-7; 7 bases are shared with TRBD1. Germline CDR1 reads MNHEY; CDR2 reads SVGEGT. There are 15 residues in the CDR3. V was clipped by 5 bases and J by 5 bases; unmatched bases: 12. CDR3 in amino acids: CASSQPQGNRNEQYF. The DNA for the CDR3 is TGTGCCAGCAGTCAACCACAGGGGAATAGGAACGAGCAGTACTTC.